The 13 T cell receptor beta chains below were found in one sample sequenced in a study of identical twins. TCRdb re-called the 5' RACE reads through MiXCR, storing one row per CDR3 protein. The sample has 600,000 to 700,000 distinct CDR3 sequences, roughly 20% seen once; the top ten hold more than 4%. These same data were also listed under a study on T cells expressing NK-cell markers.

Sequencing used PBMCs. The receptors derive from a woman between 18 and 29 years old in good health.

This chain links TRBV7-4 with TRBJ2-7; tentatively, D is TRBD2 (6 bases). V lost 5 bases, J lost 3 bases, and 17 bases lay in between. This CDR3 has 15 amino acids. CDR1 and CDR2 (germline): SGHVT, SQSDAQ. CDR3 sequence (DNA): TGTGCCAGCAGCCGCCCGACTAGAAAGGTCTACGAGCAGTACTTC. The encoded protein is CASSRPTRKVYEQYF. The full variable domain, completed using reference TRBV7-4 and TRBJ2-7, is GAGVSQSPRYKVAKRGRDVALRCDSISGHVTLYWYRQTLGQGSEVLTYSQSDAQRDKSGRPSGRFSAERPERSVSTLKIQRTEQGDSAVYLCASSRPTRKVYEQYFGPGTRLTVT.

This clonotype came up a few times. The rearrangement joins TRBV6-1 to TRBJ2-1; tentatively, D is TRBD2 (5 bases). The CDR3 has 16 amino acids. Germline V CDR1 and CDR2: MNHNS, SASEGT. V was trimmed by 0 bases and J by 9 bases, leaving 18 bases between them. For the CDR3, the DNA is TGTGCCAGCAGTGAAGCGAGTTCGGCCACTGGGAGTGAGCAGTTCTTC. Its protein product is CASSEASSATGSEQFF.

The chain employs TRBV10-3 and TRBJ2-7, with D possibly matching TRBD1 (6 bases). Germline V gene sequence: CDR1 ENHRY, CDR2 SYGVKD. CDR3 size: 13 residues. V was pared by 6 bases and J by 0 bases, with 9 bases between. This chain's CDR3 is CAIRDRHSYEQYF. CDR3 in DNA: TGTGCCATCAGGGACAGACACTCCTACGAGCAGTACTTC.

The rearrangement links TRBV20-1 to TRBJ1-1, with 8 bases aligning to TRBD1. Germline V gene lookup returns CDR1 DFQATT and CDR2 SNEGSKA (reference sequence). V shed 5 bases, J shed 6 bases, and the junction held 8 bases outside the gene matches. This CDR3 has 13 amino acids. This CDR3 is CSAVKDRDPEAFF. The CDR3 nucleotides are TGCAGTGCTGTTAAGGACAGGGACCCTGAAGCTTTCTTT.

The rearrangement uses TRBV6-1 and TRBJ2-5; D gene unclear. Germline V CDR1 and CDR2: MNHNS, SASEGT. This CDR3 has 15 amino acids. Trimming stripped 6 bases from V and 4 bases from J, with 18 bases between. The CDR3, as DNA: TGTGCCAGCAGCCTGACTGGTATGCCTATAGAGACCCAGTACTTC. Protein: CASSLTGMPIETQYF.

This clonotype was detected a few times. The V and J genes are TRBV12-3 or TRBV12-4 and TRBJ1-1; D remains unclear. CDR3 size: 11 residues. V dropped 4 bases and J dropped 7 bases, with 7 bases sitting between them. The CDR3 here is CASSSSGEAFF. As DNA, the CDR3 is TGTGCCAGCAGTTCGAGTGGTGAAGCTTTCTTT.

Details on this clonotype: Since a much larger clone is just one base distant, this may be a read error. The chain employs TRBV20-1 and TRBJ2-1; D unresolved. V lost 4 bases, J lost 5 bases, and 6 bases lay in between. There are 11 residues in the CDR3. CDR1 is DFQATT, CDR2 SNEGSKA, per germline (reference sequence). This CDR3 reads CSATEHNEQFF. CDR3 sequence (DNA): TGCAGTGCTACCGAGCACAATGAGCAGTTCTTC.

V usage is TRBV7-3 and J usage is TRBJ2-1; no clear D. Germline V gives CDR1 SGHTA, CDR2 FQGTGA. The CDR3 sequence is 14 residues long. The V end was cut by 4 bases, the J end by 1 base, with 8 bases between. CDR3 loop: CASSWEASYNEQFF. Written as DNA, the CDR3 is TGTGCCAGCAGCTGGGAAGCATCCTACAATGAGCAGTTCTTC.

In nucleotides, the CDR3 is TGTGCCAGCAGCGTGGCGGGACAGCTTACCTACAATGAGCAGTTCTTC. This gives the protein CASSVAGQLTYNEQFF. The rearrangement joins TRBV9 to TRBJ2-1; D perhaps matches TRBD1 (7 bases). The CDR3 is 16 residues long. Trimming pared 2 bases from V and 2 bases from J, leaving 14 bases between. CDR1 is SGDLS and CDR2 is YYNGEE in the germline V gene.

V is TRBV20-1 and J is TRBJ1-2, with TRBD1 identical over 7 bases. V shed 5 bases, J shed 3 bases, and the junction held 12 bases outside the gene matches. Germline loops: CDR1 DFQATT, CDR2 SNEGSKA (reference sequence). The CDR3 covers 15 residues. CDR3 nucleotides: TGCAGTGCTCCAGCTAACGGGACAGCCTACTATGGCTACACCTTC. Translation: CSAPANGTAYYGYTF.

CDR3 loop: CSASPLTLASYEQYF. The CDR3 DNA follows: TGCAGTGCTAGTCCACTTACACTGGCTTCCTACGAGCAGTACTTC. The chain recombines TRBV20-1 with TRBJ2-7; D unresolved. Germline V lookup: CDR1 DFQATT, CDR2 SNEGSKA (reference sequence). V dropped 3 bases and J dropped 1 base, with 16 bases sitting between them. The CDR3 is made up of 15 amino acids.

V is TRBV7-9 and J is TRBJ2-5, with D hard to call. CDR3 size: 12 residues. V lost 7 bases and J 3 bases, leaving 9 bases between the germline ends. Germline V gives CDR1 SEHNR, CDR2 FQNEAQ (reference sequence). CDR3 nucleotides: TGTGCCAGCAAGGGTAGAAAAGAGACCCAGTACTTC. Translated, it gives CASKGRKETQYF. Complete variable domain (other parts from reference TRBV7-9 and TRBJ2-5): DTGVSQNPRHKITKRGQNVTFRCDPISEHNRLYWYRQTLGQGPEFLTYFQNEAQLEKSRLLSDRFSAERPKGSFSTLEIQRTEQGDSAMYLCASKGRKETQYFGPGTRLLVL.

This clonotype was counted ten times or more. This sequence joins TRBV5-1 and TRBJ2-1; D remains unclear. The V and J ends lost 1 base and 6 bases respectively, with 2 bases between them. The V gene's germline CDR1 is SGHRS and CDR2 YFSETQ. The CDR3 totals 11 residues. This CDR3 reads CASSLLNEQFF. The CDR3, as DNA: TGCGCCAGCAGCTTGCTCAATGAGCAGTTCTTC. Variable domain in full (rest from reference TRBV5-1 and TRBJ2-1): KAGVTQTPRYLIKTRGQQVTLSCSPISGHRSVSWYQQTPGQGLQFLFEYFSETQRNKGNFPGRFSGRQFSNSRSEMNVSTLELGDSALYLCASSLLNEQFFGPGTRLTVL.